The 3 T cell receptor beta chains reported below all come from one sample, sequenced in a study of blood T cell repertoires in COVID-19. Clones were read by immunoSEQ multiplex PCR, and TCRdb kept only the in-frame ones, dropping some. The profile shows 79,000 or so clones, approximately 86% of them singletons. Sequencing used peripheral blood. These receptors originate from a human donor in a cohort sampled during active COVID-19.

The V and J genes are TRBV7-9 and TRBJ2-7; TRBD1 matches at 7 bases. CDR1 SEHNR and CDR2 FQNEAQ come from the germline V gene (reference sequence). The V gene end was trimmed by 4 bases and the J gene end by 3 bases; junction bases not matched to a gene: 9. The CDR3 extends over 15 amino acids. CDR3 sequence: CASSSPDRVYYEQYF. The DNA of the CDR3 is TGTGCCAGCAGCTCGCCCGACAGGGTATACTACGAGCAGTACTTC.

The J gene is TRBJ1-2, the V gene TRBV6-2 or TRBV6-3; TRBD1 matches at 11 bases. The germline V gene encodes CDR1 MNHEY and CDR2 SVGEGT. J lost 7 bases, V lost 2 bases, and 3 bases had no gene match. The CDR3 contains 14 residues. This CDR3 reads CASSYGTGGLGYTF. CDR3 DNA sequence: TGTGCCAGCAGTTACGGGACAGGGGGACTTGGCTACACCTTC.

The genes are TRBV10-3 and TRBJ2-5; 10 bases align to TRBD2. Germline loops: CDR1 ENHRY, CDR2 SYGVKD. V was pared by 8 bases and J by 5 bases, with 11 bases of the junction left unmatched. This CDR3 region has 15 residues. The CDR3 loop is CAIGVSSGGGETQYF. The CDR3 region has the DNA TGTGCCATCGGGGTTTCTAGCGGGGGCGGGGAGACCCAGTACTTC.